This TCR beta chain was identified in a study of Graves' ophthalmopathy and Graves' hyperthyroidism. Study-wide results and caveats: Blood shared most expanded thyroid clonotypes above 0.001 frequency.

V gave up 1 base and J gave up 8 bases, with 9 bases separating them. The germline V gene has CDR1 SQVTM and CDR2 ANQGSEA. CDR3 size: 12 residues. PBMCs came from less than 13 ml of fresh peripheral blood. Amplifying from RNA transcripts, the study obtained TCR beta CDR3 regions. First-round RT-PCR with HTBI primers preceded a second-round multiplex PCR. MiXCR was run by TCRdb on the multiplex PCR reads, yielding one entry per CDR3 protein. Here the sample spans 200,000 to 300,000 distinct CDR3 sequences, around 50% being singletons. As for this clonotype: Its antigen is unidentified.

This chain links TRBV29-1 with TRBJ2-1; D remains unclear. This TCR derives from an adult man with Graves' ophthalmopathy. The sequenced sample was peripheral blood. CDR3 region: CSVEVRPDEQFF. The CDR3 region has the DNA TGCAGCGTTGAAGTTAGACCAGATGAGCAGTTCTTC.